Here is one T cell receptor (beta chain) with its context. Its antigen remains unknown. This entry belongs to a study of response to subunit inactivated influenza vaccine. Broader study findings: The study's authors posited that every seasonal influenza vaccination enlists few new T cells.

CDR1 and CDR2 (germline): WNHNN, SYGVQD (reference sequence). V dropped 0 bases and J dropped 10 bases, with 7 bases sitting between them. The CDR3 contains 13 residues. TCRdb analysed the RT-PCR reads with MiXCR anew, one entry per CDR3 protein. The data show 500,000 to 750,000 distinct CDR3 sequences, with 14% seen just once and around 10% held by the top ten. The origin of this receptor is a man aged 50 to 59 who received an inactivated influenza vaccine. The source was PBMCs from blood, collected roughly 13 days after vaccination. The V call is TRBV10-1, the J call TRBJ1-6, with no clear D. CDR3 sequence: CASSESSRSPLHF. The DNA for the CDR3 is TGCGCCAGCAGTGAGTCGTCAAGGTCACCCCTCCACTTT.